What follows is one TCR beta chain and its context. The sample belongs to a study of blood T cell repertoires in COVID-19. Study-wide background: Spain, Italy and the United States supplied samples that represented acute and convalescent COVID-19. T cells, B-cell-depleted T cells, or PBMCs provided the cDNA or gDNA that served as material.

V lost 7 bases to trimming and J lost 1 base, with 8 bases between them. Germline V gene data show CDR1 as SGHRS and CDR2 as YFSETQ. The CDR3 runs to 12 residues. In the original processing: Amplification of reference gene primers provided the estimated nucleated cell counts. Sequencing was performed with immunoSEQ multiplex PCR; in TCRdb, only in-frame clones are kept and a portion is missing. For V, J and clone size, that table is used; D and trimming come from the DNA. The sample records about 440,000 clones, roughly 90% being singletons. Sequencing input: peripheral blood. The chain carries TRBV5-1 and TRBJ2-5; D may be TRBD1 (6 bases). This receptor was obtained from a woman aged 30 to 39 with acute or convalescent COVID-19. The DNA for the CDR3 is TGCGCCAGCCGGGACACCCAAGAGACCCAGTACTTC. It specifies CASRDTQETQYF.